The 27 T cell receptor beta chains below all came from one sample that was sequenced in a study of T cell repertoires in cytomegalovirus infection. In TCRdb, the reads were re-called with MiXCR into one record per CDR3 protein. This table has 700,000 to 850,000 distinct CDR3 sequences, over 25% appearing once. These receptors' targets are unknown. The sequences come from cultured CD8+ T cells from PBMCs, collected from culture after CMV antigen stimulation. These receptors originate from a human donor in good health (CMV status not recorded). Some clones in this sample may be carry-over from other donors' samples.

This clonotype was seen a few times. The rearrangement links TRBV29-1 to TRBJ2-1; the D gene is possibly TRBD2 (6 bases). V was pared by 0 bases and J by 8 bases, with 14 bases between. Germline V gene sequence: CDR1 SQVTM, CDR2 ANQGSEA. The CDR3 is 14 residues long. The CDR3 nucleotides read TGCAGCGTTGAAGATCTGGTCAGGGAGGATGAGCAGTTCTTC. This codes for CSVEDLVREDEQFF.

The chain has TRBV12-3 or TRBV12-4 and TRBJ1-4, with 8 bases matching TRBD1. The CDR3 contains 14 residues. The V gene end was trimmed by 4 bases and the J gene end by 4 bases; junction bases not matched to a gene: 2. In nucleotides, the CDR3 is TGTGCCAGCAGTTGGACAGGGCTTAATGAAAAACTGTTTTTT. This codes for CASSWTGLNEKLFF.

J is TRBJ1-5 and V is TRBV10-3; a weak D match, TRBD1 (6 bases). This CDR3 has 19 residues. The germline V and J ends were trimmed by 0 bases and 2 bases, with 20 bases remaining between them. The germline V gene has CDR1 ENHRY and CDR2 SYGVKD. The CDR3 bases are TGTGCCATCAGTGAGTCGCACAGGGCACTAGAGAGTGGCAATCAGCCCCAGCATTTT. Its protein is CAISESHRALESGNQPQHF.

This clonotype was counted many times. The chain joins TRBV7-9 to TRBJ2-3; perhaps TRBD1 as D (6 bases). Per the germline V gene, CDR1 is SEHNR and CDR2 is FQNEAQ (reference sequence). The CDR3 runs to 15 residues. With 5 bases removed from V and 3 bases from J, the gap between germline ends came to 15 bases. DNA for the CDR3: TGTGCCAGCAGCGCACAGGGTGATCAAACAGATACGCAGTATTTT. Its protein product is CASSAQGDQTDTQYF.

This clonotype has more than one count but fewer than ten. V and J are TRBV7-6 and TRBJ2-2, with 7 bases lining up with TRBD1. Germline loops: CDR1 SGHVS, CDR2 FNYEAQ. This CDR3 is 16 amino acids long. With V trimmed by 6 bases and J by 0 bases, 7 bases remained unmatched. This CDR3 reads CASRDRDKSNTGELFF. DNA for the CDR3: TGTGCCAGCAGAGACAGGGACAAATCGAACACCGGGGAGCTGTTTTTT.

Remarks on this clonotype: One end of the junction does not line up with germline, which may come from a read error. For the CDR3, the DNA is TGCGCCAGCAGCCAAGGGACAGCCTTAGGGAACACTAAAGCTTTCTTT. It yields the protein CASSQGTALGNTKAFF. This chain uses TRBV4-3 with TRBJ1-1, with a tentative D call TRBD1 (6 bases). The CDR3 runs 16 residues. Germline V gives CDR1 LGHNA, CDR2 YSLEER.

The gene calls are TRBV15 and TRBJ2-1, with TRBD1 identical over 8 bases. The CDR3 has 15 residues. Trimming at V came to 0 bases and at J to 6 bases, leaving 4 bases not matched to a gene. Germline loops: CDR1 LNHNV, CDR2 YYDKDF (reference sequence). The CDR3 coding sequence is TGTGCCACCAGCAGAGAACAGGGGGTTTTCAATGAGCAGTTCTTC. As protein: CATSREQGVFNEQFF.

The chain couples TRBV6-2 or TRBV6-3 to TRBJ1-5; maybe TRBD1 (5 bases). The germline gives CDR1 MNHEY, CDR2 SVGEGT. V was shortened by 2 bases and J by 0 bases, with 11 bases between the two germline ends. The CDR3 consists of 16 residues. Here the CDR3 reads CASSYRGPFSNQPQHF. The DNA of the CDR3 is TGTGCCAGCAGTTACAGGGGCCCATTTAGCAATCAGCCCCAGCATTTT.

V gene TRBV11-3 combines with J gene TRBJ2-5, with 10 positions matching TRBD1. Germline-derived CDR1 and CDR2 are SGHNT and YENEEA. The CDR3 spans 15 residues. V was pared by 5 bases and J by 5 bases, with 8 bases of the junction left unmatched. DNA for the CDR3: TGTGCCAGCAGCCCCGGGACAGGGGAGTGGGAGACCCAGTACTTC. It codes for CASSPGTGEWETQYF. Looking up the rest from reference TRBV11-3 and TRBJ2-5 gives the full variable domain: EAGVVQSPRYKIIEKKQPVAFWCNPISGHNTLYWYLQNLGQGPELLIRYENEEAVDDSQLPKDRFSAERLKGVDSTLKIQPAELGDSAVYLCASSPGTGEWETQYFGPGTRLLVL.

DNA of the CDR3: TGTGCCACCTGGGGCTACACTGAAGCTTTCTTT. This sequence encodes CATWGYTEAFF. The V gene is TRBV2, the J gene TRBJ1-1; D may be TRBD1 (5 bases). Germline V lookup: CDR1 SNHLY, CDR2 FYNNEI. V lost 10 bases to trimming and J lost 3 bases, with 9 bases between them. This CDR3 is built from 11 residues. Full variable domain (missing parts from reference TRBV2 and TRBJ1-1): EPEVTQTPSHQVTQMGQEVILRCVPISNHLYFYWYRQILGQKVEFLVSFYNNEISEKSEIFDDQFSVERPDGSNFTLKIRSTKLEDSAMYFCATWGYTEAFFGQGTRLTVV.

About this clonotype itself: A much larger clone is a single base away; this may be a read error. The rearrangement links TRBV10-3 to TRBJ2-3; the match to TRBD2 covers 7 bases. V lost 7 bases to trimming and J lost 1 base; unmatched junction nucleotides: 8. This CDR3 has 15 residues. From germline, CDR1 is ENHRY and CDR2 SYGVKD. CDR3 sequence: CAITTLSGGTDTQYF. As DNA, the CDR3 is TGTGCCATCACAACGCTAAGCGGGGGCACAGATACGCAGTATTTT.

This clonotype was recorded a few times. The rearrangement joins TRBV12-3 or TRBV12-4 to TRBJ1-2, with D possibly matching TRBD1 (5 bases). Deletions cut 2 bases from V and 7 bases from J, with 14 bases between. The CDR3 is 14 amino acids. The DNA for the CDR3 is TGTGCCAGCAGTTTAACCCCTCGGGGACTTGGCTACACCTTC. Translation: CASSLTPRGLGYTF.

The V call is TRBV3-1, the J call TRBJ2-1; 11 bases are a match to TRBD2. The CDR3 length is 18 residues. V gave up 1 base and J gave up 1 base; unmatched junction bases: 6. Germline values: CDR1 LGHDT, CDR2 YNNKEL (reference sequence). The CDR3 nucleotides are TGTGCCAGCAGCCAAGTGGTAGCGGGGGGGAGGTCCTACAATGAGCAGTTCTTC. This encodes CASSQVVAGGRSYNEQFF.

This clonotype was found a few times. The V call is TRBV7-8, the J call TRBJ2-7; TRBD2 is a possible D gene (7 bases). The V gene lost 5 bases and the J gene lost 6 bases, with 14 bases spanning the gap. Germline values: CDR1 SGHVS, CDR2 FQNEAQ. The CDR3 loop spans 13 amino acids. The CDR3, as DNA: TGTGCCAGCAGCGGGGGGGCCCCCGCCGAGCAGTACGTC. Its protein product is CASSGGAPAEQYV.

The V call is TRBV5-1, the J call TRBJ1-2; 9 nucleotides match TRBD1. The germline V gene encodes CDR1 SGHRS and CDR2 YFSETQ. The ends lost 3 bases at V and 3 bases at J; junction bases unmatched: 6. This CDR3 region has 15 residues. The CDR3: CASSSGQGKYYGYTF. CDR3 in DNA: TGCGCCAGCAGCTCCGGACAGGGGAAATACTATGGCTACACCTTC.

There are a few counts of this clonotype. This chain connects TRBV7-9 to TRBJ2-7; the match to TRBD1 covers 7 bases. The CDR3 covers 15 residues. The V segment lost 5 bases and the J segment 4 bases; nucleotides outside the gene matches: 11. CDR1 is SEHNR and CDR2 is FQNEAQ in the germline V gene (reference sequence). CDR3: CASSPRVGQEYEQYF. The CDR3 DNA is TGTGCCAGCAGCCCAAGAGTCGGACAGGAATACGAGCAGTACTTC.

This clonotype was seen a few times. J is TRBJ1-6 and V is TRBV5-5, with a tentative D call TRBD1 (6 bases). Germline V gene data show CDR1 as SGHKS and CDR2 as YYEKEE (reference sequence). This CDR3 has 16 amino acids. With 0 bases removed from V and 5 bases from J, the gap between germline ends came to 12 bases. The CDR3 nucleotides read TGTGCCAGCAGCTTGGAATTAGGGGGGCATAATTCACCCCTCCACTTT. This encodes CASSLELGGHNSPLHF.

This clonotype has at least ten counts. The chain carries TRBV7-6 and TRBJ2-2; D possibly corresponds to TRBD1 (5 bases). The CDR3 spans 18 residues. In germline, CDR1 is SGHVS, CDR2 FNYEAQ. Trimming removed 5 bases at V and 1 base at J, with 20 bases between. Written as DNA, the CDR3 is TGTGCCAGCAGCGAACCCCCGTGGGGCGATCAGAACACCGGGGAGCTGTTTTTT. Protein product: CASSEPPWGDQNTGELFF. Complete variable domain (other parts from reference TRBV7-6 and TRBJ2-2): GAGVSQSPRYKVTKRGQDVALRCDPISGHVSLYWYRQALGQGPEFLTYFNYEAQQDKSGLPNDRFSAERPEGSISTLTIQRTEQRDSAMYRCASSEPPWGDQNTGELFFGEGSRLTVL.

As concerns this clonotype: A much larger clonotype is one base distant, so this may be a read error. This rearrangement joins TRBV7-6 to TRBJ1-1; maybe TRBD1 (5 bases). Looked up from germline, CDR1 is SGHVS and CDR2 is FNYEAQ. The CDR3 has 14 amino acids. This CDR3 is CASSLVPWGTEVFF. The CDR3 DNA is TGTGCCAGCAGCTTAGTGCCTTGGGGCACTGAAGTTTTCTTT.

V usage is TRBV9 and J usage is TRBJ2-3; D unclear. V lost 0 bases and J 4 bases, leaving 9 bases between the germline ends. The CDR3 extends over 14 amino acids. Germline CDR1 and CDR2: SGDLS and YYNGEE. The CDR3 DNA follows: TGTGCCAGCAGCGTAGCTACCGGCGCAGATACGCAGTATTTT. This encodes CASSVATGADTQYF.

This clonotype showed up just a few times. The chain uses TRBV12-3 or TRBV12-4 and TRBJ1-4; 9 nucleotides agree with TRBD1. V lost 7 bases and J lost 7; bases outside the gene matches: 13. There are 16 residues in the CDR3. The CDR3 nucleotides read TGTGCCAGCATTCTGGATCACGGACAGGGGCCTGAAAAACTGTTTTTT. This gives the protein CASILDHGQGPEKLFF.

For this clonotype: A much larger clone differs from this one at a single base, so this may be a read error. The genes are TRBV12-3 or TRBV12-4 and TRBJ1-5; D is ambiguous. This CDR3 comprises 16 residues. The CDR3 spells CASSLGGNAGNQSQHF. The CDR3 bases are TGTGCCAGCAGTTTAGGAGGGAACGCGGGCAATCAGTCCCAGCATTTT.

The V and J genes are TRBV7-9 and TRBJ1-2; 7 bases are shared with TRBD1. V gave up 5 bases and J gave up 5 bases; unmatched junction bases: 8. Germline CDR1 is SEHNR and CDR2 is FQNEAQ (reference sequence). The CDR3 consists of 14 residues. The CDR3 loop is CASSAGGQFYGYTF. CDR3 DNA: TGTGCCAGCAGCGCGGGGGGACAGTTTTATGGCTACACCTTC.

This clonotype was counted between two and nine times. The genes are TRBV27 and TRBJ2-1, with D possibly TRBD2 on 5 matching bases. CDR3 length: 15 residues. Germline V CDR1 and CDR2: MNHEY, SMNVEV (reference sequence). Between the trimmed V and J ends, which lost 0 bases and 6 bases, there was a span of 12 bases. The CDR3, as DNA: TGTGCCAGCAGTTTATCAGCGGCAGTGGGCAATGAGCAGTTCTTC. Translating gives CASSLSAAVGNEQFF.

The chain joins TRBV7-9 to TRBJ2-3, with D unclear. CDR1 is SEHNR and CDR2 is FQNEAQ in the germline V gene (reference sequence). This CDR3 is 16 amino acids long. V lost 1 base and J 2 bases, leaving 13 bases between the germline ends. The CDR3 loop is CASSLVFMTITDTQYF. The CDR3 nucleotides read TGTGCCAGCAGCTTAGTGTTTATGACGATCACAGATACGCAGTATTTT. The variable domain in full, completed from reference TRBV7-9 and TRBJ2-3, reads DTGVSQNPRHKITKRGQNVTFRCDPISEHNRLYWYRQTLGQGPEFLTYFQNEAQLEKSRLLSDRFSAERPKGSFSTLEIQRTEQGDSAMYLCASSLVFMTITDTQYFGPGTRLTVL.

This clonotype occurred a few times. This chain links TRBV19 with TRBJ2-3; D gene unclear. Trimming removed 3 bases at V and 5 bases at J, with 6 bases between. The CDR3 covers 12 residues. Looked up from germline, CDR1 is LNHDA and CDR2 is SQIVND (reference sequence). The CDR3 reads CASSITGDTQYF. CDR3 DNA: TGTGCCAGTAGTATCACGGGAGATACGCAGTATTTT.

The chain is built from TRBV12-3 or TRBV12-4 and TRBJ2-2; D unclear. The CDR3 runs 11 residues. V shed 6 bases and J shed 9 bases, with 8 bases lying between them. CDR3 region: CASSLQRELFF. CDR3 nucleotide sequence: TGTGCCAGCAGCCTTCAGAGGGAGCTGTTTTTT.